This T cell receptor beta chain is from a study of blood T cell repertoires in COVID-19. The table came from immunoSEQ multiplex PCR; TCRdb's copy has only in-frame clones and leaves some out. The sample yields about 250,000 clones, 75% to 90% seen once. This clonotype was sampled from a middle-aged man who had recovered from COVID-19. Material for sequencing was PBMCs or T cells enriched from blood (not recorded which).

The CDR3 sequence: CASSTGTGGNQPQHF. CDR3 coding DNA: TGTGCCAGCAGCACCGGGACAGGGGGCAATCAGCCCCAGCATTTT. The rearrangement uses TRBV3-1 (or the pseudogene TRBV3-2) and TRBJ1-5, with 10 bases matching TRBD1. This CDR3 is 15 amino acids long. The trim removed 5 bases at V and 2 bases at J, leaving 3 bases unmatched. CDR1 and CDR2 from the germline V gene are LGHDT and YNNKEL (reference sequence).